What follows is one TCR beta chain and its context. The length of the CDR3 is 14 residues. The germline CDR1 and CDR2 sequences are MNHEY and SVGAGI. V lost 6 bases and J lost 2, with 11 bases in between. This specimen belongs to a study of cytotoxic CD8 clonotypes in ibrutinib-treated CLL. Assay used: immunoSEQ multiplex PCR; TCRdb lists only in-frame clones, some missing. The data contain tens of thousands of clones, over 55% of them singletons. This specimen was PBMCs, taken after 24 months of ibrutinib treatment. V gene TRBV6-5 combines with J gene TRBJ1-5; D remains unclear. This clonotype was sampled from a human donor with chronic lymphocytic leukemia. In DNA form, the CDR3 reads TGTGCCAGCAGACAAATAACAGGCAATCAGCCCCAGCATTTT. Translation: CASRQITGNQPQHF.